The clone carrying this T cell receptor (beta chain) was detected a few times. Its antigen is not known. V gave up 6 bases and J gave up 10 bases, with 15 bases separating them. Germline CDR1 reads KGHSH; CDR2 reads LQKENI. This CDR3 comprises 12 residues. This entry belongs to a study of T cell clones after liver transplantation. Study-wide background: Samples came from ITN030ST, which attempted immunosuppression withdrawal within 2 years of liver transplantation. Apart from a few HCV-positive recipients, transplants were for non-autoimmune, non-viral reasons. Tolerance: complete withdrawal held at least one year, liver enzymes staying within twice normal.

General study points: Graft donor-reactive T cells possibly entered the graft instead of undergoing deletion.

The protocol was immunoSEQ multiplex PCR, while the TCRdb copy is restricted to in-frame clones and leaves out a portion. The profile shows 80,000 or so clones, roughly 80% of them singletons. The gene calls are TRBV18 and TRBJ1-1; no reliable D call. The source is a human patient who received a liver transplant. Some T cells may trace back to the graft donor. The source was CD4+ T cells from blood, collected 46 months after liver transplant. The DNA of the CDR3 is TGTGCCAGCTCCCCGAGAACCGGGGTAGCTTTCTTT. This translates into CASSPRTGVAFF.